A few counts support the clone carrying this T cell receptor (beta chain). The record originates from a study of tumor-infiltrating lymphocytes in primary liver carcinoma. Overall study context: Spanning 4.2 to 10 cm, the tumors were T1-T3 N0M0. Samples returned roughly 3.65 to 8 million productive TCRbeta reads, a yield that was similar across tissue types.

Trimming took 6 bases from V and 0 from J; bases not matched to a gene: 9. In germline, CDR1 is MDHEN, CDR2 SYDVKM. The CDR3 is 16 amino acids. The investigators made TCR beta cDNA from 400 to 550 ng total RNA, using a constant-region primer. ARM-PCR was slightly modified, and three nested multiplex PCR rounds with it gave rise to the TCR beta libraries. Researchers ran the first two PCR rounds for approximately 10 cycles each with TRBV1-TRBV30 forward primers and a C-beta reverse primer. TCRdb reprocessed the multiplex PCR reads via MiXCR and lists one record per CDR3 protein. The sample carries fewer than 400,000 distinct CDR3 sequences, 50% to 60% recorded once. Both blood RNA, taken from unsorted whole blood, and germline DNA were extracted.

The rearrangement uses TRBV28 and TRBJ2-7; the match to TRBD2 covers 9 bases. Sequenced sample: peripheral blood. This receptor was identified in a woman in her 30s with primary liver carcinoma and hepatitis B virus infection. Here the CDR3 DNA reads TGTGCCAGCAGATATCGGACTAGCGCGAGCTCCTACGAGCAGTACTTC. It encodes CASRYRTSASSYEQYF.